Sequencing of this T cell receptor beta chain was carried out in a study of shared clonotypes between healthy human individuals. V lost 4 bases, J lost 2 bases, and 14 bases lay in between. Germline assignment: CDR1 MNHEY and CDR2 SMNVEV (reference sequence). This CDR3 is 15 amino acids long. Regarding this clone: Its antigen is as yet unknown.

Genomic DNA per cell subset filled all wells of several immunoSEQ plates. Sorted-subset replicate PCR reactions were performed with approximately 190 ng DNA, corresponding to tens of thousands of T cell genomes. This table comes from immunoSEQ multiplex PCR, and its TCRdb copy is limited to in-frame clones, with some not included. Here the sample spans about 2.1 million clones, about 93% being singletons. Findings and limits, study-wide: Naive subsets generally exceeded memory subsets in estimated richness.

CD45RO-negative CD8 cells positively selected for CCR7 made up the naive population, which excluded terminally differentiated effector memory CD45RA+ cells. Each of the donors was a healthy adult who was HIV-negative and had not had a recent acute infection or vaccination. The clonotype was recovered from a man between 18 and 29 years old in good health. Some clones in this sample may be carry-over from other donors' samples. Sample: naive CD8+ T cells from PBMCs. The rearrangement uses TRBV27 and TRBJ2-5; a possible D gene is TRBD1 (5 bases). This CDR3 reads CASSSFRGVQETQYF. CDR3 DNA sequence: TGTGCCAGCAGTTCCTTTAGGGGTGTTCAAGAGACCCAGTACTTC.